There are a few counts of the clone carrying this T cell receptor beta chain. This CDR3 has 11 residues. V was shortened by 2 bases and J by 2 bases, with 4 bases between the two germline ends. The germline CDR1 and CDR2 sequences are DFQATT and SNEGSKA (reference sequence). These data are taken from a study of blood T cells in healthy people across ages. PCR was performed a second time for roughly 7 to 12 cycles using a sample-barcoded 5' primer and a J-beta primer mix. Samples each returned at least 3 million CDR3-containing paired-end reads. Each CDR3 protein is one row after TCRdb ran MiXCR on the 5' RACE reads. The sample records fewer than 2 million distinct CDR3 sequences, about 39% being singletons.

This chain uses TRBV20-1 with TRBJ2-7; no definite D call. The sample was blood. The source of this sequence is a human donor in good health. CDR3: CSARSTYEQYF. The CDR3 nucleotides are TGCAGTGCTAGATCTACCTACGAGCAGTACTTC.